This TCR beta chain appears in the sequencing data of a study of cytomegalovirus exposure and HLA in healthy donors. Study details: Assignment to the Caucasian-associated ancestry cluster applied to more than 75% of the 350 to 500 genotyped donors.

Study-wide results and limits: A later analysis showed HLA-associated TCR beta chains outstripping equally common others in clonal expansion. CMV serostatus stood as the only immune exposure information on hand. Both high specificity and high sensitivity reportedly marked the classifier's diagnosis of cytomegalovirus status.

The PCR had 60 Vbeta and 13 Jbeta primers. Repertoires were generated with immunoSEQ multiplex PCR, while TCRdb's copy carries only in-frame clones and drops some. There are around 76,000 clones in the sample; 65% to 75% occur only once, and around 15% lies in the top ten. Details on this clone: Its target is not known.

The sequence was collected from a woman aged 40 to 55 in good health and CMV-seropositive. Sequencing used PBMCs.

CDR3 region: CASSPRTGGTGNTIYF. DNA for the CDR3: TGTGCCAGCAGCCCCAGGACAGGGGGCACTGGAAACACCATATATTTT. The chain couples TRBV7-2 to TRBJ1-3; 11 bases align to TRBD1. The V segment lost 5 bases and the J segment 2 bases; nucleotides outside the gene matches: 5. This CDR3 has 16 residues. CDR1 is SGHTA, CDR2 FQGNSA, per germline.